This passage covers 16 T cell receptor beta chains from one sample sequenced in a study of naive and memory T cell subsets. The beta constant-region primer was an equimolar mix of two oligonucleotides covering TRBC1 and TRBC2. Nested alpha and beta constant-region primers with the SP2 primer drove four PCR rounds on ligated cDNA. TCRdb recomputed calls from the UMI-ligation and nested PCR reads with MiXCR, one row per CDR3 protein. The sample carries around 30,000 distinct CDR3 sequences, under 20% recorded once. Material: effector memory CD4+ T cells from blood. The subset was: effector memory, CD45RA- CD27-. The receptors here all came from a human donor in good health.

The chain joins TRBV18 to TRBJ2-5; D call uncertain. This CDR3 has 16 amino acids. CDR1 is KGHSH and CDR2 is LQKENI in the germline V gene. V was pared by 3 bases and J by 2 bases, with 16 bases between. The CDR3 nucleotides are TGTGCCAGCTCACCTTTCGCCCCTCCAAATCAAGAGACCCAGTACTTC. Its translation is CASSPFAPPNQETQYF.

This clonotype appeared a few times. The chain is built from TRBV2 and TRBJ2-7; 7 bases align to TRBD1. The J segment lost 1 base and the V segment lost 2 bases, leaving 2 bases of the junction unmatched. Germline V gene sequence: CDR1 SNHLY, CDR2 FYNNEI. This CDR3 comprises 14 residues. The CDR3 here is CASSERTGSYEQYF. The CDR3 region has the DNA TGTGCCAGCAGTGAAAGGACAGGATCCTACGAGCAGTACTTC.

This clonotype came up once. The rearrangement uses TRBV12-3 or TRBV12-4 and TRBJ2-4; TRBD1 is a possible D gene (7 bases). V lost 6 bases to trimming and J lost 3 bases, with 24 bases between them. This CDR3 comprises 18 residues. Here the CDR3 reads CASSDIQGRSGIKNIQYF. The CDR3, as DNA: TGTGCCAGCAGCGATATACAGGGGAGGAGTGGAATCAAAAACATTCAGTACTTC.

This clonotype was seen repeatedly, ten times or more. The chain is built from TRBV6-4 and TRBJ1-1; TRBD1 aligns across 8 bases. The CDR3 consists of 13 residues. The germline gives CDR1 MRHNA, CDR2 SNTAGT. Losses at the gene ends were 5 bases for V and 4 bases for J; bases not matched to a gene: 3. The chain's CDR3 is CASSQTGGTEAFF. CDR3 nucleotides: TGTGCCAGCAGTCAAACAGGGGGCACTGAAGCTTTCTTT.

The rearrangement links TRBV20-1 to TRBJ2-5; D is perhaps TRBD1 or TRBD2 (5 bases each). The length of the CDR3 is 14 residues. Trimming pared 5 bases from V and 3 bases from J, leaving 16 bases between. Germline-derived CDR1 and CDR2 are DFQATT and SNEGSKA (reference sequence). CDR3 DNA sequence: TGCAGTGCTTCCCGACGTATGGGGGAAGAGACCCAGTACTTC. Translating gives CSASRRMGEETQYF.

The rearrangement links TRBV11-2 to TRBJ2-7; 9 nucleotides match TRBD2. Losses at the gene ends were 5 bases for V and 3 bases for J; bases not matched to a gene: 5. Germline V CDR1 and CDR2: SGHAT, FQNNGV. The CDR3 length is 14 residues. The CDR3 spells CASSPSGKSYEQYF. CDR3 nucleotide sequence: TGTGCCAGCAGCCCTAGCGGGAAAAGCTACGAGCAGTACTTC.

The rearrangement uses TRBV28 and TRBJ1-5, with D unclear. The CDR3 contains 16 residues. Germline V lookup: CDR1 MDHEN, CDR2 SYDVKM. V lost 4 bases, J lost 2 bases, and 15 bases lay in between. Here the CDR3 DNA reads TGTGCCAGCAGTTCCCGGGAGCTCACCCGCAATCAGCCCCAGCATTTT. This sequence encodes CASSSRELTRNQPQHF.

This clonotype was detected a few times. J is TRBJ2-7 and V is TRBV10-1, with D unresolved. The CDR3 is 13 amino acids. Trimming removed 0 bases from V and 6 bases from J, with 9 bases in between. Germline loops: CDR1 WNHNN, CDR2 SYGVQD (reference sequence). CDR3 nucleotides: TGCGCCAGCAGTGAGTCGCTATGGGCCGAGCAGTACTTC. As protein: CASSESLWAEQYF.

This chain uses TRBV4-3 with TRBJ2-3; maybe TRBD1 (6 bases). Germline CDR1 LGHNA, CDR2 YSLEER. The CDR3 totals 14 residues. Deletions cut 0 bases from V and 2 bases from J, with 6 bases between. The CDR3 here is CASSQEGATDTQYF. The CDR3 DNA sequence: TGCGCCAGCAGCCAAGAGGGGGCCACAGATACGCAGTATTTT.

This clonotype was detected only a few times. The rearrangement links TRBV3-1 to TRBJ2-3, with D unresolved. The germline CDR1 and CDR2 sequences are LGHDT and YNNKEL (reference sequence). CDR3 length equals 14 residues. Trimming stripped 4 bases from V and 0 bases from J, with 8 bases between. CDR3 sequence: CASSPRSSTDTQYF. CDR3 in DNA: TGTGCCAGCAGCCCGCGTTCTAGCACAGATACGCAGTATTTT.

In its sample, this clonotype is medium-sized (0.01 to 0.1%). The CDR3 bases are TGTGCCAGCAGAAAATGGTCCCCGGGGGCACCCCTCCACTTT. It codes for CASRKWSPGAPLHF. J is TRBJ1-6 and V is TRBV13; maybe TRBD1 (5 bases). In germline, CDR1 is PRHDT, CDR2 FYEKMQ (reference sequence). Trimming removed 6 bases from V and 11 bases from J, with 17 bases in between. The CDR3 runs 14 residues.

In its sample, this clonotype is medium-sized (0.01 to 0.1%). The chain employs TRBV29-1 and TRBJ2-3; 10 bases agree with TRBD2. The CDR3 consists of 16 residues. Trimming at V came to 1 base and at J to 14 bases, leaving 18 bases not matched to a gene. Germline CDR1 SQVTM, CDR2 ANQGSEA. CDR3 sequence reads: CSVEGSASGSLDRRYF. As DNA, the CDR3 is TGCAGCGTTGAAGGTTCGGCTAGCGGGAGTCTGGATCGACGGTATTTT.

The chain employs TRBV12-3 or TRBV12-4 and TRBJ2-3; maybe TRBD2 (5 bases). V was shortened by 5 bases and J by 1 base, with 13 bases between the two germline ends. This CDR3 region has 15 residues. For the CDR3, the DNA is TGTGCCAGCAGTGAGATTTGGCGGGGCACAGATACGCAGTATTTT. It codes for CASSEIWRGTDTQYF.

In this sample, this clonotype turned up a few times. The chain employs TRBV3-1 and TRBJ2-4, with D tentatively TRBD1 or TRBD2 (5 bases each). The CDR3 totals 15 residues. CDR1 is LGHDT, CDR2 YNNKEL, per germline (reference sequence). V lost 0 bases and J 1 base, leaving 7 bases between the germline ends. The chain's CDR3 is CASSQDREAKNIQYF. CDR3 DNA sequence: TGTGCCAGCAGCCAAGACAGGGAGGCCAAAAACATTCAGTACTTC.

The chain carries TRBV6-4 and TRBJ1-2, with D hard to call. This CDR3 spans 14 amino acids. The germline gives CDR1 MRHNA, CDR2 SNTAGT. V was cut by 4 bases and J by 4 bases, with 13 bases left in between. DNA of the CDR3: TGTGCCAGCAGTGCCAGTTTCTCAGGCTATGGCTACACCTTC. Protein sequence: CASSASFSGYGYTF.

The V call is TRBV5-5, the J call TRBJ2-3; 12 nucleotides match TRBD2. This CDR3 has 16 residues. V gave up 5 bases and J gave up 4 bases; unmatched junction bases: 8. Germline-derived CDR1 and CDR2 are SGHKS and YYEKEE (reference sequence). The CDR3 DNA sequence: TGTGCCAGCAGACTTGGGACTAGCGGGCTGGCAGATACGCAGTATTTT. It translates to CASRLGTSGLADTQYF.